The 4 T cell receptor beta chains below were found in one sample sequenced in a study of cytomegalovirus exposure and HLA in healthy donors. A multiplex PCR was run with 60 Vbeta primers and 13 Jbeta primers. Profiled with immunoSEQ multiplex PCR; TCRdb holds only in-frame clones, not every one. The repertoire holds under 200,000 clones, with roughly 80% as singletons. Sample: PBMCs. Receptor source: a boy younger than 18 in good health and CMV-seronegative.

The gene calls are TRBV12-5 and TRBJ2-1; D is unclear. The CDR3 is made up of 11 amino acids. Trimming left V 7 bases short and J 7 bases short, with 8 bases between. CDR1 is LGHNT, CDR2 FRNRAP, per germline. CDR3 coding DNA: TGTGCTAGTGATGGCCTGAATGAGCAGTTCTTC. Translated, it gives CASDGLNEQFF.

This chain links TRBV11-3 with TRBJ2-2; 7 nucleotides agree with TRBD2. CDR1 and CDR2 from the germline V gene are SGHNT and YENEEA. The V and J ends lost 0 bases and 4 bases, in that order; junction bases with no gene match: 8. The CDR3 length is 17 residues. The CDR3 here is CASSLDRVAGRTGELFF. The CDR3, as DNA: TGTGCCAGCAGCTTAGATCGGGTAGCGGGTCGCACCGGGGAGCTGTTTTTT.

The chain uses TRBV2 and TRBJ2-7; 7 positions agree with TRBD1. V shed 11 bases, J shed 6 bases, and the junction held 10 bases outside the gene matches. Germline V gene sequence: CDR1 SNHLY, CDR2 FYNNEI. The CDR3 is 12 amino acids. In DNA, the CDR3 is TGTGCCGGCCGGGACAGAACAGGCGAGCAGTACTTC. Translated, it gives CAGRDRTGEQYF.

V is TRBV5-6 and J is TRBJ1-2, with TRBD1 matching over 7 bases. CDR3 size: 13 residues. V lost 4 bases to trimming and J lost 9 bases; unmatched junction nucleotides: 9. Per germline, CDR1 SGHDT and CDR2 YYEEEE. The CDR3 sequence is CASSLAAGGSYTF. The CDR3, as DNA: TGTGCCAGCAGCCTCGCAGCAGGGGGGAGCTACACCTTC.